This T cell receptor (beta chain) comes out of a study of cytomegalovirus exposure and HLA in healthy donors. This clone has only one observation. The PCR contained 60 Vbeta and 13 Jbeta primers. Assay: immunoSEQ multiplex PCR; the TCRdb copy retains only in-frame clones and omits some. Among 110,000 to 150,000 clones listed, around 79% were seen once. The sequenced material came from PBMCs. The receptor's source is a female donor in good health and CMV-seronegative.

The CDR3 sequence: CAWSVGRTSYGYTF. The CDR3 coding sequence is TGTGCCTGGAGTGTGGGGAGGACCTCCTATGGCTACACCTTC. The chain is built from TRBV30 and TRBJ1-2; no reliable D call. The CDR3 runs 14 residues. V dropped 0 bases and J dropped 4 bases, with 12 bases sitting between them. Germline CDR1 is GTSNPN and CDR2 is SVGIG (reference sequence). Based on the CDR3 plus reference TRBV30 and TRBJ1-2, the full variable domain is SQTIHQWPATLVQPVGSPLSLECTVEGTSNPNLYWYRQAAGRGLQLLFYSVGIGQISSEVPQNLSASRPQDRQFILSSKKLLLSDSGFYLCAWSVGRTSYGYTFGSGTRLTVV.